What follows describes a single T cell receptor (beta chain). Its antigen is currently unknown. Naive or memory CD4+ cells were cultured 1:1 with T cell-depleted PBMCs plus CEF. This record belongs to a study of CD4 T cells in relation to SARS-CoV-2 and coronaviruses. Study observations and caveats: This crossreactivity analysis covered spike protein alone, no other viral proteins.

V lost 4 bases, J lost 4 bases, and 12 bases lay in between. This CDR3 is built from 14 residues. From germline, CDR1 is SEHNR and CDR2 FQNEAQ (reference sequence). TCRdb keeps only in-frame clones here, not all; method: immunoSEQ multiplex PCR. The sample has 35,000 or so clones; more than 60% are singletons. The receptor's source is an adult with COVID-19. Sequencing was carried out using memory CD4+ T cells from PBMCs, cultured in vitro. The J gene is TRBJ2-3, the V gene TRBV7-9, with D perhaps TRBD1 (6 bases). The CDR3 DNA sequence: TGTGCCAGCAGCTACCAGGGGAATCCAGATACGCAGTATTTT. Protein sequence: CASSYQGNPDTQYF.